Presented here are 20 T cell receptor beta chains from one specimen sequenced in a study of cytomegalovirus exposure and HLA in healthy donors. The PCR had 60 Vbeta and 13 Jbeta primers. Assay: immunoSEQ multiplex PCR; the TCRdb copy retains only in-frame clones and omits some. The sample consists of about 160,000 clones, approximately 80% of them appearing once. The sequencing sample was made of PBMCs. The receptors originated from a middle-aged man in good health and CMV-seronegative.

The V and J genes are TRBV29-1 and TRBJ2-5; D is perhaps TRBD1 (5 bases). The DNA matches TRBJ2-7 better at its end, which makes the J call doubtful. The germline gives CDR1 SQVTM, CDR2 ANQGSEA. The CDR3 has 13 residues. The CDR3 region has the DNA TGCAGCGTTGCCCCGGACACCTTATACGAGCAGTACTTC. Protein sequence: CSVAPDTLYEQYF.

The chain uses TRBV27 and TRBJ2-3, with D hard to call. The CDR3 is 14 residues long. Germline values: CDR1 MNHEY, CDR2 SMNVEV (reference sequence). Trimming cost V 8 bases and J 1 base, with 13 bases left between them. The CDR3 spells CASLSLDRTDTQYF. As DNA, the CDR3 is TGTGCCAGCCTCTCCCTAGACCGCACAGATACGCAGTATTTT.

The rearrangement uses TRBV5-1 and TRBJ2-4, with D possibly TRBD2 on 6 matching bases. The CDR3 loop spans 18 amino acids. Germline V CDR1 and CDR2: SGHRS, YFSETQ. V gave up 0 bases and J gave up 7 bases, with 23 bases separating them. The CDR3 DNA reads TGCGCCAGCAGCTTGGCTGAGGGCCGTAGCGGAGGTCCGAACATTCAGTACTTC. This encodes CASSLAEGRSGGPNIQYF.

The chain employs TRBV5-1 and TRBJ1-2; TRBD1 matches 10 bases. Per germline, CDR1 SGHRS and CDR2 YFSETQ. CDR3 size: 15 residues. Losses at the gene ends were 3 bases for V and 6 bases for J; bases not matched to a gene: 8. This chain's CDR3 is CASSWEGQGTDGYTF. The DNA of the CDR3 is TGCGCCAGCAGCTGGGAGGGACAGGGGACGGATGGCTACACCTTC. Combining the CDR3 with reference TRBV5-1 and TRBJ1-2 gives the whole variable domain KAGVTQTPRYLIKTRGQQVTLSCSPISGHRSVSWYQQTPGQGLQFLFEYFSETQRNKGNFPGRFSGRQFSNSRSEMNVSTLELGDSALYLCASSWEGQGTDGYTFGSGTRLTVV.

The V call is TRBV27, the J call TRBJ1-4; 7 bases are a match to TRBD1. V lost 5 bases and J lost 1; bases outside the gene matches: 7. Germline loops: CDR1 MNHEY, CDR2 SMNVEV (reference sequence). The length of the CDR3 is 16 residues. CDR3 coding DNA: TGTGCCAGCAGTCATGACAGGGTGGTAACTAATGAAAAACTGTTTTTT. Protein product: CASSHDRVVTNEKLFF.

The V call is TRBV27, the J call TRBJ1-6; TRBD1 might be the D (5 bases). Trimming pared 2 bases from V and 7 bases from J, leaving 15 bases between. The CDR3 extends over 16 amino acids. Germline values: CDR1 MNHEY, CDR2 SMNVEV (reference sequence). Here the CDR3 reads CASSLTFQGSNSPLHF. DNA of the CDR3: TGTGCCAGCAGTTTAACTTTTCAGGGTTCCAATTCACCCCTCCACTTT.

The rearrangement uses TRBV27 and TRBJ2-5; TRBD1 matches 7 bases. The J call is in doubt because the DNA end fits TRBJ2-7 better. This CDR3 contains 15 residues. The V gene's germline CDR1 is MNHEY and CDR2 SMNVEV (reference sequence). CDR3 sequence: CASSSPGQSSYEQYF. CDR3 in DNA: TGTGCCAGCAGTTCCCCGGGACAGAGCTCCTACGAGCAGTACTTC.

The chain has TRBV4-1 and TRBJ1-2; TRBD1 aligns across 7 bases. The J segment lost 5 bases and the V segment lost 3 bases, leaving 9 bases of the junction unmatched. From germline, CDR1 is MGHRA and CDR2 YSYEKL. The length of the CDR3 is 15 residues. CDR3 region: CASSQPGQRSYGYTF. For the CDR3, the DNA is TGCGCCAGCAGCCAGCCGGGACAGAGGAGTTATGGCTACACCTTC.

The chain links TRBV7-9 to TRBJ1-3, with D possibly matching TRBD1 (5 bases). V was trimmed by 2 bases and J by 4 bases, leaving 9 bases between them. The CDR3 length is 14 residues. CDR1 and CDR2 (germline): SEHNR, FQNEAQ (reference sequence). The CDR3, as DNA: TGTGCCAGCAGCTTAACAGGAGAAGGAAACACCATATATTTT. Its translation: CASSLTGEGNTIYF.

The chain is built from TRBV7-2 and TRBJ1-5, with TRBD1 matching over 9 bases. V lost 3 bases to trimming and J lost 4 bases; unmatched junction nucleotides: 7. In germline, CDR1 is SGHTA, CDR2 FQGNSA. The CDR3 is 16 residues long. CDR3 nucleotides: TGTGCCAGCAGCTTTACGACCGGGACAGGGAATCAGCCCCAGCATTTT. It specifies CASSFTTGTGNQPQHF. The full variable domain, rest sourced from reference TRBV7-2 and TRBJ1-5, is GAGVSQSPSNKVTEKGKDVELRCDPISGHTALYWYRQSLGQGLEFLIYFQGNSAPDKSGLPSDRFSAERTGGSVSTLTIQRTQQEDSAVYLCASSFTTGTGNQPQHFGDGTRLSIL.

The CDR3 bases are TGTGCCAGCAGCCCGGACAGCTCCTACGAGCAGTACTTC. Amino acid sequence: CASSPDSSYEQYF. V gene TRBV5-5 combines with J gene TRBJ2-7, with TRBD1 as a possible D gene (6 bases). The CDR3 totals 13 residues. Germline CDR1 SGHKS, CDR2 YYEKEE (reference sequence). The ends were cut back, 4 bases at V and 0 bases at J, with 8 bases in the middle.

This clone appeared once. The CDR3 DNA sequence: TGTGCTAGTGGTCCGGGCGGGGGGCGGGAGACCCAGTACTTC. It codes for CASGPGGGRETQYF. This sequence joins TRBV12-5 and TRBJ2-5; 8 bases match TRBD2. The trim removed 5 bases at V and 5 bases at J, leaving 7 bases unmatched. Germline V gene lookup returns CDR1 LGHNT and CDR2 FRNRAP. This CDR3 region has 14 residues. Full variable domain (remainder filled in from reference TRBV12-5 and TRBJ2-5): DARVTQTPRHKVTEMGQEVTMRCQPILGHNTVFWYRQTMMQGLELLAYFRNRAPLDDSGMPKDRFSAEMPDATLATLKIQPSEPRDSAVYFCASGPGGGRETQYFGPGTRLLVL.

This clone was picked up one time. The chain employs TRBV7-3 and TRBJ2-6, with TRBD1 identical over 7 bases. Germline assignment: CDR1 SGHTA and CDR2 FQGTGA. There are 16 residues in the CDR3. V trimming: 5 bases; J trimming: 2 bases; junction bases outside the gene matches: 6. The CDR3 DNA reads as TGTGCCAGCAGCCAACAGGGGCTCCCTGGGGCCAACGTCCTGACTTTC. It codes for CASSQQGLPGANVLTF. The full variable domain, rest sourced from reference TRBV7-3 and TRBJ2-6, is GAGVSQTPSNKVTEKGKYVELRCDPISGHTALYWYRQSLGQGPEFLIYFQGTGAADDSGLPNDRFFAVRPEGSVSTLKIQRTERGDSAVYLCASSQQGLPGANVLTFGAGSRLTVL.

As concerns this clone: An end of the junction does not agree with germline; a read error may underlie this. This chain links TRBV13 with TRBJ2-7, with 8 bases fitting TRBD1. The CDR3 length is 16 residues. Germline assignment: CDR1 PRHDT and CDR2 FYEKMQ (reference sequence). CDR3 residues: CASSPRDRLRTYEQCF. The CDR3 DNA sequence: TGTGCCAGCAGCCCCCGGGACAGGCTTCGAACCTACGAGCAGTGCTTC.

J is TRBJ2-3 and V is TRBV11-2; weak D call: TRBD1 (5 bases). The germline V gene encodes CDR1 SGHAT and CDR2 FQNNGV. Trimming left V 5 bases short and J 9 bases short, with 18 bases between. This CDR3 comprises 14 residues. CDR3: CASSTSDSALTQYF. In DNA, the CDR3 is TGTGCCAGCAGCACCTCCGACAGTGCCCTCACGCAGTATTTT.

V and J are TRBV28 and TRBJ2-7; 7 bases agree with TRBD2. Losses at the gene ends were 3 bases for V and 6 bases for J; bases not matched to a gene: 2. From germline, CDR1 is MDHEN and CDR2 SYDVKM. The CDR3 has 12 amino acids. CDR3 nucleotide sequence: TGTGCCAGCAGTTTGGGGGGGGGCGAGCAGTACTTC. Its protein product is CASSLGGGEQYF.

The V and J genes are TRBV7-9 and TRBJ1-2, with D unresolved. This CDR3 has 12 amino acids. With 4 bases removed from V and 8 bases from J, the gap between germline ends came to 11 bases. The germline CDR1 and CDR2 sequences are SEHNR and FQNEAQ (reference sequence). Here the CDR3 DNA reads TGTGCCAGCAGCTCCCTCTCGGAGGGCTACACCTTC. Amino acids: CASSSLSEGYTF.

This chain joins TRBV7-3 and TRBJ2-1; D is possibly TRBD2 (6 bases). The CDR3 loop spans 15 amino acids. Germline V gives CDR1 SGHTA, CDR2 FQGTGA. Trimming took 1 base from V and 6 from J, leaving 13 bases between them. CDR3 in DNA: TGTGCCAGCAGCTTAATGTTGGGGACTTCCAATGAGCAGTTCTTC. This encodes CASSLMLGTSNEQFF.

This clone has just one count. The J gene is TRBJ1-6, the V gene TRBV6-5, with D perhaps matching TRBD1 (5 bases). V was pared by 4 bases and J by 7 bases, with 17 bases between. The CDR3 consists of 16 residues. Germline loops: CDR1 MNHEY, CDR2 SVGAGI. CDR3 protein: CASSSRTRKSNSPLHF. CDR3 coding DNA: TGTGCCAGCAGTTCCAGGACACGAAAATCCAATTCACCCCTCCACTTT.

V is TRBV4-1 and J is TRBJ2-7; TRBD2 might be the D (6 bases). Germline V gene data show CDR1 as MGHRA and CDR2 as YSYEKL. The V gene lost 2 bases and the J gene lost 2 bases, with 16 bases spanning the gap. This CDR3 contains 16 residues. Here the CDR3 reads CASSQPAAGRTYEQYF. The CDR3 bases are TGCGCCAGCAGCCAACCTGCGGCCGGGAGAACCTACGAGCAGTACTTC.